These 22 T cell receptor beta chains share one sample of origin, sequenced in a study of cytomegalovirus exposure and HLA in healthy donors (dated by TCRdb to about 2017). The library was obtained by the immunoSEQ multiplex PCR assay. For the multiplex PCR, a mixture combining 60 forward primers for TCR Vbeta segments and 13 reverse primers for TCR Jbeta segments was used. TCRdb took over this immuneACCESS table, retaining in-frame rearrangements with V and J assigned. Such tables are incomplete; in checked studies, under half of the missing clones stem from an unresolved V gene, and the remainder is unexplained. Present in this sample are 140,000 or so clones, over 60% of which were seen just once. The ten largest clones add up to 1.5% to 2% of the sample. Source material: PBMCs. These receptors all come from a woman in her twenties or thirties in good health and CMV-seronegative.

The rearrangement joins TRBV19 to TRBJ2-2, with TRBD2 matching 9 bases. CDR3 length: 15 residues. The V segment lost 4 bases and the J segment 4 bases; nucleotides outside the gene matches: 4. Germline-derived CDR1 and CDR2 are LNHDA and SQIVND (reference sequence). In DNA form, the CDR3 reads TGTGCCAGTAGTAGGGGACTAGCTCGCACCGGGGAGCTGTTTTTT. Its translation is CASSRGLARTGELFF.

CDR3 coding DNA: TGTGCCAGCATCATCTACGGGGGGGCCGGGGGTACGCAGTATTTT. Encoded protein: CASIIYGGAGGTQYF. The chain uses TRBV27 and TRBJ2-3; 8 bases are shared with TRBD2. V shed 7 bases, J shed 8 bases, and the junction held 14 bases outside the gene matches. The CDR3 has 15 amino acids. Germline V gene lookup returns CDR1 MNHEY and CDR2 SMNVEV (reference sequence).

The V gene is TRBV6-5, the J gene TRBJ2-1; 10 bases align to TRBD2. The CDR3 is made up of 15 amino acids. The germline V gene has CDR1 MNHEY and CDR2 SVGAGI. Losses at the gene ends were 6 bases for V and 4 bases for J; bases not matched to a gene: 6. The CDR3: CASRNERGGYNEQFF. As DNA, the CDR3 is TGTGCCAGCAGGAATGAGCGGGGGGGTTACAATGAGCAGTTCTTC.

The chain links TRBV5-1 to TRBJ1-1; the D is unclear. The CDR3 covers 14 residues. The germline CDR1 and CDR2 sequences are SGHRS and YFSETQ. The V gene lost 1 base and the J gene lost 0 bases, with 7 bases spanning the gap. CDR3 DNA: TGCGCCAGCAGCTTGCTGGAGGTGAACACTGAAGCTTTCTTT. It specifies CASSLLEVNTEAFF.

The chain links TRBV7-9 to TRBJ2-4, with a tentative D call TRBD2 (6 bases). The CDR3 spans 15 residues. Germline V CDR1 and CDR2: SEHNR, FQNEAQ (reference sequence). Trimming left V 3 bases short and J 5 bases short, with 14 bases between. The CDR3 loop is CASSLGGGGQNIQYF. The CDR3 nucleotides are TGTGCCAGCAGCTTGGGAGGCGGCGGACAAAACATTCAGTACTTC.

The V and J genes are TRBV29-1 and TRBJ2-3; 9 positions match TRBD2. V shed 4 bases, J shed 1 base, and the junction held 0 bases outside the gene matches. There are 13 residues in the CDR3. Germline CDR1 is SQVTM and CDR2 is ANQGSEA. The CDR3 DNA reads TGCAGCGTTGGGACTAGCGGCACAGATACGCAGTATTTT. Translating it yields CSVGTSGTDTQYF.

V and J are TRBV21-1 and TRBJ2-7; the DNA was not compared with TRBD1, the D call given in the table. TRBV21-1 is a pseudogene segment. The CDR3 extends over 15 amino acids. CDR3 nucleotides: TGTGCCAGCAGCTCCCCAGGGTGTAGACGCTACGAGCAGTACTTC. It encodes CASSSPGCRRYEQYF.

The chain combines TRBV14 with TRBJ1-2; TRBD1 aligns across 7 bases. CDR3 length: 15 residues. CDR1 and CDR2 from the germline V gene are SGHDN and FVKESK. J was trimmed by 1 base and V by 4 bases; bases with no gene match: 6. The CDR3 protein is CASSPRTGHNYGYTF. CDR3 nucleotides: TGTGCCAGCAGCCCGCGGACAGGCCATAACTATGGCTACACCTTC. Based on the CDR3 plus reference TRBV14 and TRBJ1-2, the full variable domain is EAGVTQFPSHSVIEKGQTVTLRCDPISGHDNLYWYRRVMGKEIKFLLHFVKESKQDESGMPNNRFLAERTGGTYSTLKVQPAELEDSGVYFCASSPRTGHNYGYTFGSGTRLTVV.

The CDR3 DNA follows: TGTGCCAGCGCTCAGGGGCAGCGGTATGGCTACACCTTC. It codes for CASAQGQRYGYTF. The chain recombines TRBV2 with TRBJ1-2; the D gene is possibly TRBD1 (6 bases). The CDR3 is made up of 13 amino acids. Germline CDR1 SNHLY, CDR2 FYNNEI. The ends were cut back, 8 bases at V and 5 bases at J, with 15 bases in the middle.

This clone was recorded only once. The chain has TRBV14 and TRBJ1-1; D not resolved. The V gene's germline CDR1 is SGHDN and CDR2 FVKESK. The CDR3 runs to 13 residues. Between the trimmed V and J ends, which lost 1 base and 7 bases, there was a span of 10 bases. CDR3 amino acids: CASSQVRGHEAFF. DNA of the CDR3: TGTGCCAGCAGCCAAGTCCGAGGCCATGAAGCTTTCTTT.

This chain connects TRBV5-4 to TRBJ1-2; D not resolved. Trimming left V 0 bases short and J 5 bases short, with 11 bases between. Looked up from germline, CDR1 is SGHNT and CDR2 is YYREEE (reference sequence). The CDR3 runs to 14 residues. The CDR3 reads CASSLAGSGYGYTF. The CDR3 bases are TGTGCCAGCAGCTTGGCCGGGTCGGGATATGGCTACACCTTC. Full variable domain (rest looked up from reference TRBV5-4 and TRBJ1-2): ETGVTQSPTHLIKTRGQQVTLRCSSQSGHNTVSWYQQALGQGPQFIFQYYREEENGRGNFPPRFSGLQFPNYSSELNVNALELDDSALYLCASSLAGSGYGYTFGSGTRLTVV.

The chain recombines TRBV13 with TRBJ2-7; 11 positions match TRBD1. From germline, CDR1 is PRHDT and CDR2 FYEKMQ (reference sequence). The V and J ends lost 3 bases and 2 bases, in that order; junction bases with no gene match: 0. The CDR3 loop spans 14 amino acids. DNA of the CDR3: TGTGCCAGCAGCTTGGGACAGGGGGCCTACGAGCAGTACTTC. The encoded protein is CASSLGQGAYEQYF.

The chain has TRBV7-9 and TRBJ1-4; 8 bases match TRBD1. CDR1 and CDR2 (germline): SEHNR, FQNEAQ (reference sequence). The V segment lost 4 bases and the J segment 0 bases; nucleotides outside the gene matches: 1. This CDR3 spans 15 amino acids. CDR3 in amino acids: CASSWGQATNEKLFF. In DNA, the CDR3 is TGTGCCAGCAGCTGGGGACAGGCAACTAATGAAAAACTGTTTTTT.

This clone has just a few counts. CDR3 protein: CASSQDSGVVDTQYF. CDR3 nucleotides: TGCGCCAGCAGCCAAGATTCAGGGGTTGTCGATACGCAGTATTTT. The V and J genes are TRBV4-3 and TRBJ2-3; weak D call: TRBD1 (6 bases). The CDR3 extends over 15 amino acids. Germline-derived CDR1 and CDR2 are LGHNA and YSLEER. Deletions cut 0 bases from V and 6 bases from J, with 13 bases between.

The J gene is TRBJ1-6, the V gene TRBV13; D uncertain. Germline V gene lookup returns CDR1 PRHDT and CDR2 FYEKMQ (reference sequence). Trimming stripped 0 bases from V and 7 bases from J, with 7 bases between. This CDR3 is 14 amino acids long. Here the CDR3 DNA reads TGTGCCAGCAGCTTAGGTACGGGGAATTCACCCCTCCACTTT. Protein sequence: CASSLGTGNSPLHF.

The J gene is TRBJ2-1, the V gene TRBV5-4; TRBD2 matches at 8 bases. This CDR3 comprises 16 residues. Unmatched junction bases numbered 9, after V lost 7 bases and J lost 0 bases. Germline V CDR1 and CDR2: SGHNT, YYREEE (reference sequence). The CDR3 nucleotides read TGTGCCAGCCACCGGGGGGGCGAGAGCTCCTACAATGAGCAGTTCTTC. Encoded protein: CASHRGGESSYNEQFF.

The chain carries TRBV2 and TRBJ1-2; D is undetermined. Germline assignment: CDR1 SNHLY and CDR2 FYNNEI. V lost 0 bases and J lost 7, with 12 bases in between. This CDR3 has 14 residues. This CDR3 reads CASSEARSYGGYTF. The DNA for the CDR3 is TGTGCCAGCAGTGAAGCGAGGAGCTATGGTGGCTACACCTTC.

This clone was detected only a few times. The genes are TRBV25-1 and TRBJ2-7; D is perhaps TRBD1 (5 bases). Trimming stripped 5 bases from V and 3 bases from J, with 20 bases between. The CDR3 has 16 amino acids. CDR1 is MGHDK, CDR2 SYGVNS, per germline. The CDR3 nucleotides read TGTGCCAGCAGTCCTCTTAGGGGCAGGGATAGCTACGAGCAGTACTTC. Translating it yields CASSPLRGRDSYEQYF.

The J gene is TRBJ1-2, the V gene TRBV6-6; TRBD1 matches 9 bases. CDR3 length equals 16 residues. CDR1 MNHNY and CDR2 SVGAGI come from the germline V gene (reference sequence). After removal of 5 bases from V and 0 bases from J, the junction contained 7 bases not matched to a gene. DNA for the CDR3: TGTGCCAGCAGTCGGACAGGGGATGGAGCTAACTATGGCTACACCTTC. Translating it yields CASSRTGDGANYGYTF.

This rearrangement joins TRBV5-4 to TRBJ1-6, with 7 bases that match TRBD1. The CDR3 totals 14 residues. Trimming removed 4 bases from V and 7 bases from J; junction bases left unmatched: 5. Germline V gives CDR1 SGHNT, CDR2 YYREEE (reference sequence). In nucleotides, the CDR3 is TGTGCCAGCAGCATACAGGGGACGAATTCACCCCTCCACTTT. This sequence encodes CASSIQGTNSPLHF.

The chain joins TRBV10-3 to TRBJ2-1; tentative D call: TRBD1 (5 bases). CDR3 length equals 16 residues. The germline CDR1 and CDR2 sequences are ENHRY and SYGVKD. V lost 0 bases and J 1 base, leaving 10 bases between the germline ends. CDR3 sequence: CAISESGAGSYNEQFF. CDR3 nucleotides: TGTGCCATCAGTGAGTCAGGGGCCGGTTCCTACAATGAGCAGTTCTTC.

This clone was found once. Written as DNA, the CDR3 is TGTGCCAGCAGCCAAGTAACAGGGGGGAACACCGGGGAGCTGTTTTTT. Protein: CASSQVTGGNTGELFF. The chain links TRBV4-2 to TRBJ2-2, with 8 positions matching TRBD1. This CDR3 spans 16 amino acids. Trimming at V came to 1 base and at J to 1 base, leaving 2 bases not matched to a gene. Germline V CDR1 and CDR2: LGHNA, YNFKEQ.